This paragraph covers one T cell receptor (beta chain) sequence. The record originates from a study of blood T cell repertoires in COVID-19. This CDR3 has 15 residues. From germline, CDR1 is SQVTM and CDR2 ANQGSEA. V shed 3 bases and J shed 8 bases, with 20 bases lying between them. In the authors' methods: Estimates of nucleated cell counts were drawn from the amplification of reference gene primers. Data came from immunoSEQ multiplex PCR; TCRdb stores just in-frame clones and leaves some out. That table is the source of V, J and clone size, and D and trimming were worked out from the DNA. This repertoire shows some 100,000 clones, around 87% found once; its top ten account for 17%.

The V call is TRBV29-1, the J call TRBJ2-1, with D perhaps TRBD2 (6 bases). Sequenced sample: peripheral blood. The clonotype was recovered from a human donor in a cohort sampled during active COVID-19. CDR3 sequence: CSVDSGRTWDDEQFF. The CDR3 DNA follows: TGCAGCGTTGATTCAGGGAGGACCTGGGACGATGAGCAGTTCTTC.